This TCR beta chain was captured by sequencing in a study of somatic mutations in cytotoxic T cells in rheumatoid arthritis. Study summary: The researchers flow-sorted some T-cell populations stained with V beta antibodies and got nearly 100% purity, and these included V beta1+ cells sequenced for TCRB.

Measured with immunoSEQ multiplex PCR; TCRdb has only the in-frame clones, and not every one. Altogether 15,000 to 20,000 clones are present, around 80% being singletons, with the ten largest covering about 9%. The specimen sequenced was CD8+ T cells sorted from blood. The receptor was isolated from an adult with rheumatoid arthritis.

The CDR3 here is CSVEGLNGKFF. The CDR3 DNA follows: TGCAGCGTTGAAGGGCTGAACGGAAAGTTTTTT. This chain uses TRBV29-1 with TRBJ1-4, with D hard to call. The V gene lost 1 base and the J gene lost 16 bases, with 13 bases spanning the gap. Germline CDR1 reads SQVTM; CDR2 reads ANQGSEA. The CDR3 is 11 residues long.